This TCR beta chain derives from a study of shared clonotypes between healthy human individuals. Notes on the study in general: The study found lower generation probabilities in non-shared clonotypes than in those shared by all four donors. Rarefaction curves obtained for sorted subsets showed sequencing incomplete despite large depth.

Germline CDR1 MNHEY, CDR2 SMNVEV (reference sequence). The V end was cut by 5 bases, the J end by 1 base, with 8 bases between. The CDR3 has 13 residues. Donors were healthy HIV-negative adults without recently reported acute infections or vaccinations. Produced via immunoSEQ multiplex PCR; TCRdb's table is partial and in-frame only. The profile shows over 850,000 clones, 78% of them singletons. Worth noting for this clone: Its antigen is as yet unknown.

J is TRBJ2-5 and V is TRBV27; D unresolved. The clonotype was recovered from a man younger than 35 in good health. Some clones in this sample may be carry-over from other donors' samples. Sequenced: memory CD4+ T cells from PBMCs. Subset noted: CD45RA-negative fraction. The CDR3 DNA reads TGTGCCAGCAGTGAGGCAGGCCAAGAGACCCAGTACTTC. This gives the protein CASSEAGQETQYF.